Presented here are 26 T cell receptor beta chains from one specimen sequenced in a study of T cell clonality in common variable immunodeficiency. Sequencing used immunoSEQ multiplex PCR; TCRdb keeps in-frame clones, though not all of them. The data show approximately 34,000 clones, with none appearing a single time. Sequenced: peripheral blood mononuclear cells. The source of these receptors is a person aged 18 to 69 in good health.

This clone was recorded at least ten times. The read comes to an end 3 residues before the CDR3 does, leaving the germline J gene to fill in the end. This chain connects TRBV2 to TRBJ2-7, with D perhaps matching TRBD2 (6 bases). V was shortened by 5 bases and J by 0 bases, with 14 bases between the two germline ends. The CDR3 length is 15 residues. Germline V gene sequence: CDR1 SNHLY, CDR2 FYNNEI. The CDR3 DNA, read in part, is TGTGCCAGCAGTCGGAGGGCCGCGAGCTCCTACGAG. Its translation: CASSRRAASSYE. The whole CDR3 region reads CASSRRAASSYEQYF. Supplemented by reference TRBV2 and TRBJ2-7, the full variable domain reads EPEVTQTPSHQVTQMGQEVILRCVPISNHLYFYWYRQILGQKVEFLVSFYNNEISEKSEIFDDQFSVERPDGSNFTLKIRSTKLEDSAMYFCASSRRAASSYEQYFGPGTRLTVT.

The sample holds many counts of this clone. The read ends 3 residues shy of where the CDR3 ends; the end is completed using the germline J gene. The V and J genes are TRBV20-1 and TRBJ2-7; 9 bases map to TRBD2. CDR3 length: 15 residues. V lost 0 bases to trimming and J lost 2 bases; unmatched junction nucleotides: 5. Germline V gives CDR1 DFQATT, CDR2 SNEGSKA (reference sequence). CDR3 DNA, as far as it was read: TGCAGTGCTAGAGATGCTCTAGCGGGGACCTACGAG. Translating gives CSARDALAGTYE. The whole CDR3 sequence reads CSARDALAGTYEQYF.

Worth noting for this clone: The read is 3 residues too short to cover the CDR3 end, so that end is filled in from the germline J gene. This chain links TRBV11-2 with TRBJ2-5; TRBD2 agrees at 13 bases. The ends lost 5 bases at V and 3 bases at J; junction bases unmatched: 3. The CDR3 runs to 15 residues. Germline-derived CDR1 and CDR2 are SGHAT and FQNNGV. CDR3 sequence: CASSNGLAGEETQYF. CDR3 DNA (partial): TGTGCCAGCAGCAACGGACTAGCGGGAGAAGAGACC.

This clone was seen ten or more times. The CDR3 loop reads CASSDQGIANEKLFF. The CDR3 DNA, read in part, is TGTGCCAGTAGCGACCAGGGAATTGCTAATGAAAAA. The rearrangement links TRBV19 to TRBJ1-4; D perhaps matches TRBD1 (5 bases). The DNA ends 3 residues before the CDR3 does, and the rest of the CDR3 is filled in from the germline J gene. The CDR3 covers 15 residues. V lost 6 bases and J lost 3, with 14 bases in between. Per the germline V gene, CDR1 is LNHDA and CDR2 is SQIVND (reference sequence). Together with reference TRBV19 and TRBJ1-4, the CDR3 gives the full variable domain: DGGITQSPKYLFRKEGQNVTLSCEQNLNHDAMYWYRQDPGQGLRLIYYSQIVNDFQKGDIAEGYSVSREKKESFPLTVTSAQKNPTAFYLCASSDQGIANEKLFFGSGTQLSVL.

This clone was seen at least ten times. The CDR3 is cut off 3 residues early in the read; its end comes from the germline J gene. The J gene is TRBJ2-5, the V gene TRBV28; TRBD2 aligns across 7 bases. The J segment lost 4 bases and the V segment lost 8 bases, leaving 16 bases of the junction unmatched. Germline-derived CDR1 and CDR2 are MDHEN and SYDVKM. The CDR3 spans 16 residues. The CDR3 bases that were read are TGTGCCAGCGGGGGTAGGGGAAGCGGGATCGGAGAGACC. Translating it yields CASGGRGSGIGET. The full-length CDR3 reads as CASGGRGSGIGETQYF.

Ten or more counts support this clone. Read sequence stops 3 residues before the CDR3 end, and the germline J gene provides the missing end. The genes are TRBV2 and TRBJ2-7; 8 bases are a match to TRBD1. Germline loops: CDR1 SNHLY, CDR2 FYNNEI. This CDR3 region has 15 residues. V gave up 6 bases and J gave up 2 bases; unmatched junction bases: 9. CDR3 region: CASSPPRTGTYEQYF. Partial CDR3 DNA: TGTGCCAGCAGCCCCCCACGGACAGGGACCTACGAG.

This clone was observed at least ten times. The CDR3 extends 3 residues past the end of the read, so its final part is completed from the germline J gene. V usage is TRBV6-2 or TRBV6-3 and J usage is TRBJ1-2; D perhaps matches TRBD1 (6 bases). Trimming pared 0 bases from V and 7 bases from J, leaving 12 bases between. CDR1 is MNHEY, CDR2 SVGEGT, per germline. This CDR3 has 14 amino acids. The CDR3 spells CASSYSGRGAGYTF. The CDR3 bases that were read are TGTGCCAGCAGTTACTCGGGGCGGGGGGCTGGC.

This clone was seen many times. The sequenced CDR3 bases are TGTGCCAGCTCACCACCGCGTGGCACATCGGGGAGCTCAGATACG. It specifies CASSPPRGTSGSSDT. In full, the CDR3 reads CASSPPRGTSGSSDTQYF. The chain is built from TRBV18 and TRBJ2-3; perhaps TRBD2 as D (5 bases). Read data end 3 residues before the CDR3 end; the end is taken from the germline J gene. V was trimmed by 0 bases and J by 4 bases, leaving 20 bases between them. The CDR3 is made up of 18 amino acids. CDR1 is KGHSH and CDR2 is LQKENI in the germline V gene.

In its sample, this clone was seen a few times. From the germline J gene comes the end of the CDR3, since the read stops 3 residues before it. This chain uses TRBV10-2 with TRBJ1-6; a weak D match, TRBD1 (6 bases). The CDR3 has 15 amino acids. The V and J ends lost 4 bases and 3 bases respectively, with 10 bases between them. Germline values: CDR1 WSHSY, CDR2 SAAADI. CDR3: CASSVQDSYNSPLHF. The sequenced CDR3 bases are TGCGCCAGCAGTGTTCAGGACAGCTATAATTCACCC.

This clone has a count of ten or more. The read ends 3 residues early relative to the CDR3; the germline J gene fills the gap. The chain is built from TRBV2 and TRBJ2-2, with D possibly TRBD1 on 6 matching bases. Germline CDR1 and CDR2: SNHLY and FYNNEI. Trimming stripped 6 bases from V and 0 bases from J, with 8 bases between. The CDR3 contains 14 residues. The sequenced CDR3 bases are TGTGCCAGCAGGGGACAAACGAACACCGGGGAG. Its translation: CASRGQTNTGE. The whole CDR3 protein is CASRGQTNTGELFF.

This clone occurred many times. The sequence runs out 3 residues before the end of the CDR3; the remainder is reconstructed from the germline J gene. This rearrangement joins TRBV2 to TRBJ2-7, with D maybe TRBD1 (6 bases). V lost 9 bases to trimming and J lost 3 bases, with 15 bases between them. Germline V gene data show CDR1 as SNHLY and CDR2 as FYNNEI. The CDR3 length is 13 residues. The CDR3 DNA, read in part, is TGTGCCAGTCATCGGGACATGGTCTACGAG. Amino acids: CASHRDMVYE. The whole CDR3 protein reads CASHRDMVYEQYF.

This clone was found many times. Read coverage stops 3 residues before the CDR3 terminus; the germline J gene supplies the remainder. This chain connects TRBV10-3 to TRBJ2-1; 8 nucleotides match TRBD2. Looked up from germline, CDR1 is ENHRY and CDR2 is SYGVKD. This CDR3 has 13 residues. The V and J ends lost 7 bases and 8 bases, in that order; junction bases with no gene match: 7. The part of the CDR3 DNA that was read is TGTGCCATCACAATAGCGGGACAAGATGAG. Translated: CAITIAGQDE. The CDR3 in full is CAITIAGQDEQFF.

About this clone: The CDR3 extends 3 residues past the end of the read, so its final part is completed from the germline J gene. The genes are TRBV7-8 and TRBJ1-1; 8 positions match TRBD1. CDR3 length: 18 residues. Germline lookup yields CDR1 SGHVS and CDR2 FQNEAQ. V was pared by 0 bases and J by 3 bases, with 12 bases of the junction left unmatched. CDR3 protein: CASSLAVQGAGQDTEAFF. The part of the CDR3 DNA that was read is TGTGCCAGCAGCTTAGCTGTCCAGGGGGCAGGACAGGACACTGAA.

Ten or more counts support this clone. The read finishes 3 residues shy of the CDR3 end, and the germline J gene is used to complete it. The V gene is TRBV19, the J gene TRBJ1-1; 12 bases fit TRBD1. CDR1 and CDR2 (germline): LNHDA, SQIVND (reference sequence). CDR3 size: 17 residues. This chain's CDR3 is CASTAGQGAVLGTEAFF. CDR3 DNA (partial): TGTGCCAGTACCGCGGGACAGGGGGCAGTCCTTGGGACCGAA.

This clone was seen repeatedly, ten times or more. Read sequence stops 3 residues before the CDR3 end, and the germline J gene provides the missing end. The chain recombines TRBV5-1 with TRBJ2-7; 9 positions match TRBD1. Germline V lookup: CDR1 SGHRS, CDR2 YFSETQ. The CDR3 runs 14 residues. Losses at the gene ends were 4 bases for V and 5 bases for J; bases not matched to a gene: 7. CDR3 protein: CASSDRTGANEQYF. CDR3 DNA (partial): TGCGCCAGCAGCGATCGGACAGGGGCTAACGAG.

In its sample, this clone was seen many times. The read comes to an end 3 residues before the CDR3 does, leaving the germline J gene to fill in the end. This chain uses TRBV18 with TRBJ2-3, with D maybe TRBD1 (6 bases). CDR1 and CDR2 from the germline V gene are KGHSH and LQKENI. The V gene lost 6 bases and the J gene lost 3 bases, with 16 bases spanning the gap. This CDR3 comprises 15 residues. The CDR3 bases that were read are TGTGCCAGCTCCCCCCAGGGGAGTCGGACAGATACG. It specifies CASSPQGSRTDT. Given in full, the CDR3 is CASSPQGSRTDTQYF. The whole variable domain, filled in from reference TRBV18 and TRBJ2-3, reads NAGVMQNPRHLVRRRGQEARLRCSPMKGHSHVYWYRQLPEEGLKFMVYLQKENIIDESGMPKERFSAEFPKEGPSILRIQQVVRGDSAAYFCASSPQGSRTDTQYFGPGTRLTVL.

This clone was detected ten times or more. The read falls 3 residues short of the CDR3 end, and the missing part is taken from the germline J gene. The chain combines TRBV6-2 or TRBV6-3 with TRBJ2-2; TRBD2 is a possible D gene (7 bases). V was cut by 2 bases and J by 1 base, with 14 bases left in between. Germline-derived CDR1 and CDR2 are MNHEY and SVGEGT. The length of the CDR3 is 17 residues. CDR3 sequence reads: CASSYLGGGLNTGELFF. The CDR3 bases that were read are TGTGCCAGCAGTTACCTAGGCGGGGGCCTGAACACCGGGGAG.

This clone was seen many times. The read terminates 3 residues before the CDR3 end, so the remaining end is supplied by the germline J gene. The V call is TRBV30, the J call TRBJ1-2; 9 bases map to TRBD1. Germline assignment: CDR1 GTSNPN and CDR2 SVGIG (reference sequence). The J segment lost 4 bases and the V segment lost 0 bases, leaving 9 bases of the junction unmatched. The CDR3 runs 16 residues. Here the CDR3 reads CAWSVLGGQGTYGYTF. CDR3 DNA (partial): TGTGCCTGGAGTGTACTCGGGGGACAGGGAACCTATGGC.

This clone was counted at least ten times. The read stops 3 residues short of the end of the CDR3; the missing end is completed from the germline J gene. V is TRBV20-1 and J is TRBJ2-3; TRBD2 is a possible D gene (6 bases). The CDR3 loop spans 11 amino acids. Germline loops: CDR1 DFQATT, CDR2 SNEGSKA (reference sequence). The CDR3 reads CSAPAGGPQYF. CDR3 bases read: TGCAGTGCGCCCGCCGGGGGACCG.

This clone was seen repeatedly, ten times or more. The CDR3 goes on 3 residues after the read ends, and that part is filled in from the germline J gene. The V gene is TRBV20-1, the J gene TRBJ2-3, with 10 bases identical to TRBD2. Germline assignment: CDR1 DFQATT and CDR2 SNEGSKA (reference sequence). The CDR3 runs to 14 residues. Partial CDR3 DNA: TGCAGTGCGGGCCATGGTACTAGCGGGGTTTCG. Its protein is CSAGHGTSGVS. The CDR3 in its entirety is CSAGHGTSGVSQYF.

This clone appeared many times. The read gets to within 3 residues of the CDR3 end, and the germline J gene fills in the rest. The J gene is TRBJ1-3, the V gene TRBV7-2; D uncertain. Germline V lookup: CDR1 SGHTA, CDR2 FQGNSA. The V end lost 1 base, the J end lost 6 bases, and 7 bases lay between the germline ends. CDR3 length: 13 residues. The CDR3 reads CASSLVGLNTIYF. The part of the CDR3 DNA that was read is TGTGCCAGCAGCTTAGTAGGGTTAAACACC.

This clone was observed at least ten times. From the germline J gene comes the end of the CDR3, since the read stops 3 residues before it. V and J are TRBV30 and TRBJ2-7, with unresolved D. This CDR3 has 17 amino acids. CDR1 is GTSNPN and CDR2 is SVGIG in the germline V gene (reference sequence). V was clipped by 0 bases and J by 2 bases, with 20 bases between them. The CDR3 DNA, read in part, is TGTGCCTGGAGTGTCACCCCGCGTTGGTTCTCGGCCTACGAG. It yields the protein CAWSVTPRWFSAYE. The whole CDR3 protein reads CAWSVTPRWFSAYEQYF.

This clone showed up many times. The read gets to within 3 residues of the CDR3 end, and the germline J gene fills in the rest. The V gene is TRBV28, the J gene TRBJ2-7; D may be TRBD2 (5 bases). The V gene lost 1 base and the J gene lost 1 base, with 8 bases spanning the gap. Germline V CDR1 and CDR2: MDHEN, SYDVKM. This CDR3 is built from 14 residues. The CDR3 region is CASSLLGLSYEQYF. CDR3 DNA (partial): TGTGCCAGCAGTTTATTAGGACTTTCCTACGAG.

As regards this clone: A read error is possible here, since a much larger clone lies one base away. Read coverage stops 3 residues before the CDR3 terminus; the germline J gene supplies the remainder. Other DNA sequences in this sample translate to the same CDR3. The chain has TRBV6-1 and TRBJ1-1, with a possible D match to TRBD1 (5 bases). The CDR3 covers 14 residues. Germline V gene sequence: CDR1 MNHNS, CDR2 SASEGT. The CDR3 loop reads CASSDPIRGTEAFF. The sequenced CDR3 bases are TGTGCTAGCAGTGATCCGATTAGGGGCACTGAA.

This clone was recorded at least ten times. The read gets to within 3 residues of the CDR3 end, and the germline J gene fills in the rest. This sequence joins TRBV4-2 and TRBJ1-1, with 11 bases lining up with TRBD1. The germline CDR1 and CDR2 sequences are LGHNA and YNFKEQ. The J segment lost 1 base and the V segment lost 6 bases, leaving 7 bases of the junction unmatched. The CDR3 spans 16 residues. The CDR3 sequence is CASRRDRGNENTEAFF. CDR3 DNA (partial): TGTGCCAGCAGAAGGGACAGGGGGAACGAGAACACTGAA.

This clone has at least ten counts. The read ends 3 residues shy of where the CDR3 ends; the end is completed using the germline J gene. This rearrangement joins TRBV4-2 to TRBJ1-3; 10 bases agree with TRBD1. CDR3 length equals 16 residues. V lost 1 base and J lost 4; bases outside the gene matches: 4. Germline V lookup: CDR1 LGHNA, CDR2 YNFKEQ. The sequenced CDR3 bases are TGTGCCAGCAGCCAAGTGGGACAGGGGACCGGAAACACC. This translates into CASSQVGQGTGNT. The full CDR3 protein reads CASSQVGQGTGNTIYF.